The T cell receptor (beta chain) described here comes from a study of human T cells and chemical hapten exposure. Study-wide context: All patients underwent weekly scalp dosing with diphenylcyclopropenone for the full roughly 25-week study.

Described time point: patch test 3, about 24 weeks after DPC sensitization. Treatment denoted: therapeutic diphenylcyclopropenone sensitization with weekly scalp DPC. MiXCR, applied by TCRdb to the RACE reads, yields one record per CDR3 protein. Here the sample spans over 55,000 distinct CDR3 sequences, 11% being singletons. This clonotype has only a few counts. The CDR3 contains 13 residues. In germline, CDR1 is DFQATT, CDR2 SNEGSKA (reference sequence). Trimming removed 4 bases from V and 4 bases from J, with 8 bases in between. The chain joins TRBV20-1 to TRBJ1-6; D is undetermined. The clonotype originates from a woman aged 45 to 65 with alopecia areata. Some clones in this sample may be carry-over from other donors' samples. The specimen comprised whole blood, sampled in connection with sensitization to the hapten diphenylcyclopropenone (DPC). The CDR3 sequence: CSAIAVYNSPLHF. In DNA form, the CDR3 reads TGCAGTGCTATAGCGGTGTATAATTCACCCCTCCACTTT.